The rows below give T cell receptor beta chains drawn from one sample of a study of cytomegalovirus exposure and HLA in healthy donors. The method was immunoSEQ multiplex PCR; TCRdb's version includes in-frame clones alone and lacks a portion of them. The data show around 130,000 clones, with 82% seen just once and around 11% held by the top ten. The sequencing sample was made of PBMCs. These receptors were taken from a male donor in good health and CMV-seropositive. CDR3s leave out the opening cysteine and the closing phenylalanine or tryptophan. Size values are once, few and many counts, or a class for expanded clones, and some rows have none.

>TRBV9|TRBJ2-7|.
ASSVGSVGSLGEQY
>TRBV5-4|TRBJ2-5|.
ASSLGGGGTETQY
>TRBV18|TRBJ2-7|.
ASSPRWTAVSYEQY
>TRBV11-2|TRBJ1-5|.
ASSLGPGQNQPQH
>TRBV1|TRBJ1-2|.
TSSRPMQAYYGYT
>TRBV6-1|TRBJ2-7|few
ASSASGTVHEQY
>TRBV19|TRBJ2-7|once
ASSITASSYEQY
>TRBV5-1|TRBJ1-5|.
ASSIGGSNQPQH
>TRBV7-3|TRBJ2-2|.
ASSLSGTSGPGELF
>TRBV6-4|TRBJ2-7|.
ASSGPPGLAGGFSYEQY
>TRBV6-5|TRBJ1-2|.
ASRGTGTVDYGYT
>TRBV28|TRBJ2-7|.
ASRPGLGVGEQY
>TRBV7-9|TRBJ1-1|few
ASSFPTEAF
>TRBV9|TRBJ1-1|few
ASSRAMNTEAF
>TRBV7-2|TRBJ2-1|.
ASSSTGTGGYNEQF
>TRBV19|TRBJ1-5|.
ASPIRGGTGGANQPQH
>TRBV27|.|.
ASSPLGAETYEQY